These 23 T cell receptor beta chains came from one sample sequenced in a study of T-cell memory formation after mild COVID-19. TCRdb passed the 5' RACE reads through MiXCR, listing each CDR3 protein once. The repertoire holds just over 50,000 distinct CDR3 sequences, with 9.3% as singletons. The sample comprised PBMCs or a T cell subset sorted from them (not recorded which). The receptors shown here come from an adult woman who had mild COVID-19 (a few samples of this study predate the infection). Cell type and time point are not known.

This clonotype was counted a few times. The chain employs TRBV7-3 and TRBJ2-3; the match to TRBD2 covers 7 bases. Losses at the gene ends were 1 base for V and 2 bases for J; bases not matched to a gene: 9. Germline V gene data show CDR1 as SGHTA and CDR2 as FQGTGA. This CDR3 contains 17 residues. The CDR3: CASSLSGWGGNTDTQYF. The DNA for the CDR3 is TGTGCCAGCAGCTTAAGCGGGTGGGGGGGAAACACAGATACGCAGTATTTT. The full variable domain, in which reference TRBV7-3 and TRBJ2-3 provide the parts outside the CDR3, is GAGVSQTPSNKVTEKGKYVELRCDPISGHTALYWYRQSLGQGPEFLIYFQGTGAADDSGLPNDRFFAVRPEGSVSTLKIQRTERGDSAVYLCASSLSGWGGNTDTQYFGPGTRLTVL.

In this sample, this clonotype turned up many times. This chain uses TRBV7-8 with TRBJ2-2; tentative D call: TRBD2 (5 bases). From germline, CDR1 is SGHVS and CDR2 FQNEAQ. The CDR3 length is 16 residues. V was shortened by 1 base and J by 4 bases, with 13 bases between the two germline ends. CDR3 in DNA: TGTGCCAGCAGCTTAGATGCCGGACTGTTCACCGGGGAGCTGTTTTTT. Its protein is CASSLDAGLFTGELFF.

The chain uses TRBV7-3 and TRBJ2-5; TRBD2 aligns across 9 bases. Germline CDR1 and CDR2: SGHTA and FQGTGA. Trimming cost V 5 bases and J 5 bases; bases outside gene matches: 9. This CDR3 spans 15 amino acids. CDR3 nucleotide sequence: TGTGCCAGCAGCCCTAGCGGGGTCGGCGGGGAGACCCAGTACTTC. Encoded protein: CASSPSGVGGETQYF.

This clonotype was observed at least ten times. The chain has TRBV20-1 and TRBJ2-7, with D perhaps assigned TRBD1 or TRBD2 (5 bases each). With 3 bases removed from V and 4 bases from J, the gap between germline ends came to 22 bases. CDR1 DFQATT and CDR2 SNEGSKA come from the germline V gene (reference sequence). CDR3 length equals 16 residues. For the CDR3, the DNA is TGCAGTGCTAGGGACACCCATACCGGGGCCCTTTACGAGCAGTACTTC. It specifies CSARDTHTGALYEQYF.

V and J are TRBV2 and TRBJ2-7; D is possibly TRBD1 (6 bases). The CDR3 spans 12 residues. V was trimmed by 5 bases and J by 3 bases, leaving 8 bases between them. The germline gives CDR1 SNHLY, CDR2 FYNNEI. CDR3 DNA: TGTGCCAGCAGTAAACAGGGCTACGAGCAGTACTTC. Residues: CASSKQGYEQYF.

This clonotype was observed at least ten times. The chain employs TRBV12-3 or TRBV12-4 and TRBJ1-5; D call uncertain. This CDR3 is 14 amino acids long. Trimming pared 7 bases from V and 6 bases from J, leaving 16 bases between. CDR3 sequence: CASKAGSGGQPQHF. In DNA form, the CDR3 reads TGTGCCAGCAAGGCCGGCTCAGGAGGTCAGCCCCAGCATTTT.

V and J are TRBV15 and TRBJ2-5; D unclear. CDR1 is LNHNV, CDR2 YYDKDF, per germline (reference sequence). This CDR3 has 12 amino acids. The V end lost 0 bases, the J end lost 10 bases, and 9 bases lay between the germline ends. The CDR3 here is CATSRDFGDQYF. The CDR3 DNA reads as TGTGCCACCAGCAGAGATTTTGGGGACCAGTACTTC.

This clonotype was counted between two and nine times. The chain recombines TRBV11-2 with TRBJ2-7; TRBD1 matches 11 bases. Looked up from germline, CDR1 is SGHAT and CDR2 is FQNNGV. V trimming: 5 bases; J trimming: 5 bases; junction bases outside the gene matches: 5. The CDR3 has 14 amino acids. CDR3 sequence: CASSRDRGRDEQYF. The CDR3 region has the DNA TGTGCCAGCAGCCGGGACAGGGGGAGGGACGAGCAGTACTTC.

The sample holds a few counts of this clonotype. This sequence joins TRBV24-1 and TRBJ2-4; 8 bases line up with TRBD1. From germline, CDR1 is KGHDR and CDR2 SFDVKD. The CDR3 contains 13 residues. The junction had 5 bases not matched to a gene; V was cut back by 3 bases and J by 11 bases. The CDR3 sequence is CATSDGLGQVQYF. The DNA of the CDR3 is TGTGCCACCAGTGATGGACTGGGACAGGTTCAGTACTTC.

This clonotype was counted many times. The chain uses TRBV5-1 and TRBJ2-3; D perhaps matches TRBD2 (5 bases). The CDR3 runs 13 residues. V dropped 0 bases and J dropped 6 bases, with 8 bases sitting between them. Germline V gene lookup returns CDR1 SGHRS and CDR2 YFSETQ. Written as DNA, the CDR3 is TGCGCCAGCAGCTTGGAGGGCGGGGATACGCAGTATTTT. Residues: CASSLEGGDTQYF.

This clonotype was counted ten times or more. The chain couples TRBV5-4 to TRBJ1-2; D perhaps matches TRBD1 (5 bases). The CDR3 extends over 14 amino acids. Germline assignment: CDR1 SGHNT and CDR2 YYREEE (reference sequence). Deletions cut 0 bases from V and 6 bases from J, with 12 bases between. The CDR3 spells CASSLGQGGNGYTF. Written as DNA, the CDR3 is TGTGCCAGCAGCTTGGGCCAGGGAGGGAATGGCTACACCTTC. The whole variable domain, remainder taken from reference TRBV5-4 and TRBJ1-2, is ETGVTQSPTHLIKTRGQQVTLRCSSQSGHNTVSWYQQALGQGPQFIFQYYREEENGRGNFPPRFSGLQFPNYSSELNVNALELDDSALYLCASSLGQGGNGYTFGSGTRLTVV.

The CDR3 sequence: CASTSGGTGKNIQYF. Written as DNA, the CDR3 is TGCGCCAGCACCTCCGGTGGGACAGGCAAAAACATTCAGTACTTC. The chain carries TRBV5-1 and TRBJ2-4; 8 bases are a match to TRBD1. This CDR3 comprises 15 residues. Germline loops: CDR1 SGHRS, CDR2 YFSETQ. V shed 6 bases and J 3 bases; nucleotides not matched to a gene: 8.

This clonotype was recorded at least ten times. The chain links TRBV6-2 or TRBV6-3 to TRBJ2-5; unclear D gene. V was shortened by 6 bases and J by 3 bases, with 8 bases between the two germline ends. CDR1 MNHEY and CDR2 SVGEGT come from the germline V gene. This CDR3 comprises 12 residues. The CDR3 is CASSPTEETQYF. The CDR3, as DNA: TGTGCCAGCAGCCCTACAGAAGAGACCCAGTACTTC.

The chain is built from TRBV27 and TRBJ1-6, with TRBD1 identical over 9 bases. V shed 5 bases and J 2 bases; nucleotides not matched to a gene: 7. The CDR3 covers 17 residues. Per germline, CDR1 MNHEY and CDR2 SMNVEV (reference sequence). The CDR3 DNA is TGTGCCAGCAGTCCGGGACAGGGTTTTGCCTATAATTCACCCCTCCACTTT. Encoded protein: CASSPGQGFAYNSPLHF.

Only a few counts were recorded for this clonotype. This chain links TRBV7-2 with TRBJ1-2; D is ambiguous. The germline V and J ends were trimmed by 5 bases and 5 bases, with 12 bases remaining between them. The CDR3 covers 13 residues. Germline V lookup: CDR1 SGHTA, CDR2 FQGNSA. The CDR3 DNA sequence: TGTGCCAGCAGCGAGGCCGGTAGTTATGGCTACACCTTC. Encoded protein: CASSEAGSYGYTF.

This clonotype appeared many times. The chain employs TRBV12-3 or TRBV12-4 and TRBJ2-3; D remains unclear. The CDR3 has 14 residues. Trimming removed 2 bases at V and 2 bases at J, with 8 bases between. Here the CDR3 DNA reads TGTGCCAGCAGTTTAAGCCAGTACACAGATACGCAGTATTTT. It codes for CASSLSQYTDTQYF.

This clonotype was seen a handful of times. This rearrangement joins TRBV5-1 to TRBJ2-3; 7 bases agree with TRBD2. Losses at the gene ends were 5 bases for V and 0 bases for J; bases not matched to a gene: 9. Germline V gene lookup returns CDR1 SGHRS and CDR2 YFSETQ. This CDR3 comprises 16 residues. The CDR3 spells CASRLQGAGSTDTQYF. CDR3 DNA: TGCGCCAGCAGACTCCAAGGAGCGGGAAGCACAGATACGCAGTATTTT.

This clonotype turned up a few times. The J gene is TRBJ1-4, the V gene TRBV5-1; D unresolved. Germline CDR1 reads SGHRS; CDR2 reads YFSETQ. V was pared by 7 bases and J by 0 bases, with 19 bases between. This CDR3 is 17 amino acids long. CDR3: CASRQKLGGATNEKLFF. CDR3 nucleotide sequence: TGCGCCAGCCGCCAAAAGCTTGGTGGGGCAACTAATGAAAAACTGTTTTTT.

The chain recombines TRBV6-1 with TRBJ2-7; 10 bases align to TRBD1. V shed 6 bases and J 7 bases; nucleotides not matched to a gene: 6. CDR3 size: 13 residues. The germline gives CDR1 MNHNS, CDR2 SASEGT. This CDR3 reads CASSRDRGLEQYF. CDR3 bases: TGTGCCAGCAGCCGGGACAGGGGCCTGGAGCAGTACTTC.

This chain links TRBV20-1 with TRBJ1-2; 8 nucleotides agree with TRBD1. With 6 bases clipped from V and 4 bases from J, the junction kept 10 bases outside the gene matches. The CDR3 contains 14 residues. Germline CDR1 is DFQATT and CDR2 is SNEGSKA (reference sequence). In DNA, the CDR3 is TGCAGTGCAACCGACAGGGGCCCTACCTATGGCTACACCTTC. As protein: CSATDRGPTYGYTF.

This clonotype was observed a handful of times. The V gene is TRBV28, the J gene TRBJ1-5; D remains unclear. Germline V gene sequence: CDR1 MDHEN, CDR2 SYDVKM. The CDR3 contains 17 residues. Between the trimmed V and J ends, which lost 3 bases and 4 bases, there was a span of 19 bases. The CDR3 reads CASSFRLLDEKNQPQHF. In DNA, the CDR3 is TGTGCCAGCAGTTTCCGACTTTTGGACGAGAAGAATCAGCCCCAGCATTTT.

The chain links TRBV12-3 or TRBV12-4 to TRBJ1-6; D gene uncertain. There are 13 residues in the CDR3. The V end was cut by 10 bases, the J end by 7 bases, with 14 bases between. CDR3 coding DNA: TGTGCCACCCGGGCCGAAGAGAATTCACCCCTCCACTTT. Amino acids: CATRAEENSPLHF.

The V call is TRBV24-1, the J call TRBJ2-5; 8 bases match TRBD1. Germline lookup yields CDR1 KGHDR and CDR2 SFDVKD. The CDR3 sequence is 16 residues long. After removal of 3 bases from V and 1 base from J, the junction contained 6 bases not matched to a gene. CDR3: CATSDLTGATQETQYF. CDR3 nucleotide sequence: TGTGCCACCAGTGATCTGACAGGGGCCACCCAAGAGACCCAGTACTTC.